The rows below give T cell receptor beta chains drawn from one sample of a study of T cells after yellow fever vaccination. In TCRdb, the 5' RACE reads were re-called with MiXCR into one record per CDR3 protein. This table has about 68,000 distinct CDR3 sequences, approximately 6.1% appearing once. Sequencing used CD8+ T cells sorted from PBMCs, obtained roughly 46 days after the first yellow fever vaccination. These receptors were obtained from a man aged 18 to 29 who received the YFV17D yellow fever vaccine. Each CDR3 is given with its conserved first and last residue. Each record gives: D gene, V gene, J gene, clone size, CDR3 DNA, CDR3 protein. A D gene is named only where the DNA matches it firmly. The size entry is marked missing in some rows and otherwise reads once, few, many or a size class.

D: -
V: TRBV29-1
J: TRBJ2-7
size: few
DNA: TGCAGCGTTGAAGAGCGGGGCGTATCCTACGAGCAGTACTTC
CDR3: CSVEERGVSYEQYF

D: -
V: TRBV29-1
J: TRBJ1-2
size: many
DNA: TGCAGCGTTGAGAAGGACACCTTCTATGGCTACACCTTC
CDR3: CSVEKDTFYGYTF

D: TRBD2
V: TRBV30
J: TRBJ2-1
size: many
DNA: TGTGCCTGGGCGCCCCTAGCGGGGGGGCCGGATGAGCAGTTCTTC
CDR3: CAWAPLAGGPDEQFF

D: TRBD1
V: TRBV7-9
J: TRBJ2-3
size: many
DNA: TGTGCCAGCAGCGCACCGGGACAGGGGCCCACAGATACGCAGTATTTT
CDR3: CASSAPGQGPTDTQYF

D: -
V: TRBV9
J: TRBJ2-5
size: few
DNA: TGTGCCAGCAGCGCGCCCCTGGGCAGACAAGAGACCCAGTACTTC
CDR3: CASSAPLGRQETQYF

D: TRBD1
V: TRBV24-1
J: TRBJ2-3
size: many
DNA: TGTGCCACCAGTGATTTGAGGGACAGTCAAGATACGCAGTATTTT
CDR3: CATSDLRDSQDTQYF

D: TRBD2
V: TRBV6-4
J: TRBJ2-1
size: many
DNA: TGTGCCAGCAGTGACGACGAGCGGGGGGGCTACAATGAGCAGTTCTTC
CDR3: CASSDDERGGYNEQFF

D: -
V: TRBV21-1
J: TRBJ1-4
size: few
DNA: TGTGCCAGCAGCAACCCACCGGGACAGGGAAATGAAAAACTGTTTTTT
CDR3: CASSNPPGQGNEKLFF

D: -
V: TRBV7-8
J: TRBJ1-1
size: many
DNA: TGTGCCAGCAGCTTAGGGGCGGGTGCGAACACTGAAGCTTTCTTT
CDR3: CASSLGAGANTEAFF

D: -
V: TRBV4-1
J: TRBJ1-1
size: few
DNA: TGCGCCAGCAGCCAAACAGGGAAGAACACTGAAGCTTTCTTT
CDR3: CASSQTGKNTEAFF

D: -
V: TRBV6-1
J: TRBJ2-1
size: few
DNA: TGTGCCAGCAGGGGAGCCGGGACCCACAATGAGCAGTTCTTC
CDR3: CASRGAGTHNEQFF

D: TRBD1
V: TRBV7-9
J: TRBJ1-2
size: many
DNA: TGTGCCAGCAGCGCAGGGACAGGGACGCCTCATGGCTACACCTTC
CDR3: CASSAGTGTPHGYTF

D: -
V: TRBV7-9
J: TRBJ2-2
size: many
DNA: TGTGCCAGCAGCCGCCCGGTTTCGAACACCGGGGAGCTGTTTTTT
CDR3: CASSRPVSNTGELFF

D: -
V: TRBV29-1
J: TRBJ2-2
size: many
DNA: TGCAGCGTTGAACAGGGAGCGGCCGGGGAGCTGTTTTTT
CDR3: CSVEQGAAGELFF

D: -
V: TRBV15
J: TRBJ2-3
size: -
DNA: TGTGCCACCAGCAGAGATCGCGGGTGGCCTCGGGTGGGAACAGATACGCAGTATTTT
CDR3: CATSRDRGWPRVGTDTQYF

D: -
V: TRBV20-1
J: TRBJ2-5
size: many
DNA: TGCAGTGCTAGAGATAGGGGGAGCGGGGAGACCCAGTACTTC
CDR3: CSARDRGSGETQYF

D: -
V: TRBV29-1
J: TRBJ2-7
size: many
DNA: TGCAGCGTTGTGGGGGGGCATACCTACGAGCAGTACTTC
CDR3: CSVVGGHTYEQYF

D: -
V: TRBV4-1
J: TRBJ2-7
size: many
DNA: TGCGCCAGCAGCCAAGATCAGGTGCGAGAGTACGAGCAGTACTTC
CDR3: CASSQDQVREYEQYF

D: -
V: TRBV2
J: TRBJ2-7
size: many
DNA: TGTGCCAGCAGTTGGGTCCCCTCCTACGAGCAGTACTTC
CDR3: CASSWVPSYEQYF

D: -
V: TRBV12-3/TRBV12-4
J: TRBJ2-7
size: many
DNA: TGTGCCAGCAGCCTGGCAGGGGGGGAGTACGAGCAGTACTTC
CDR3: CASSLAGGEYEQYF

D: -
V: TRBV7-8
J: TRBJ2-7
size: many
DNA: TGTGCCAGCAGCTTAAAACTAGCCCTCCGCTACGAGCAGTACTTC
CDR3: CASSLKLALRYEQYF

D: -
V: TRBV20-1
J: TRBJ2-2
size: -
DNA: TGCAGTGCTAGAGATTCCCAGAACAGAGTCACCGGGGAGCTGTTTTTT
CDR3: CSARDSQNRVTGELFF

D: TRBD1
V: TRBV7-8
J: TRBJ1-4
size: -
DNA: TGTGCCAGCAGCGCCCCGGGACAGTTTAATGAAAAACTGTTTTTT
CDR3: CASSAPGQFNEKLFF

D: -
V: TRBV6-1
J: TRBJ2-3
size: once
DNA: TGTACCAGCAGTGACTTCACCCTCGGGGATACGCAGTATTTT
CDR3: CTSSDFTLGDTQYF

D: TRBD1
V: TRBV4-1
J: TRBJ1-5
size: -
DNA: TGCGCCAGCAGCCTCGGAGGACAGGCCGCCCCCCAGCATTTT
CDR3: CASSLGGQAAPQHF

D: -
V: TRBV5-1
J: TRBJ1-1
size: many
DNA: TGCGCCAGCAGCGGATCCTTGACCACTGAAGCTTTCTTT
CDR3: CASSGSLTTEAFF

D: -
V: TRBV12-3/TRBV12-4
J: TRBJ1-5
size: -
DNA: TGTGCCAGCAGTTTAGGTCATACAGGGTTGCAGCCCCAGCATTTT
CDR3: CASSLGHTGLQPQHF

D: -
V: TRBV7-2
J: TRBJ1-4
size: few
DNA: TGTGCCAGCAGCTTAGAGGGGATCACCGGGGAAAAACTGTTTTTT
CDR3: CASSLEGITGEKLFF

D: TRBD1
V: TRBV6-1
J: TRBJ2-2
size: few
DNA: TGTGCCAGCCAACTGACAGGGCTATCTCCCACCGGGGAGCTGTTTTTT
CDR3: CASQLTGLSPTGELFF

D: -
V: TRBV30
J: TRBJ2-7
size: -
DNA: TGTGCCTGGACACACGGGCCCTACGAGCAGTACTTC
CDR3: CAWTHGPYEQYF

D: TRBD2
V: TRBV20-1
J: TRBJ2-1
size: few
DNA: TGCAGTGCCTGGGGGGGACTAGCGGTCCATGAGCAGTTCTTC
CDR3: CSAWGGLAVHEQFF

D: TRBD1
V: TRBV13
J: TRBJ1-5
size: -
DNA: TGTGCCAGCAGCTTAGGGGCGGACAGGGGGCTTCAGCCCCAGCATTTT
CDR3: CASSLGADRGLQPQHF

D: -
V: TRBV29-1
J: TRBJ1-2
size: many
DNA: TGCAGCGTTGAATCCGGGACAACAAACTATGGCTACACCTTC
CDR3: CSVESGTTNYGYTF

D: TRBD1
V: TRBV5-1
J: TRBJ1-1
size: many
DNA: TGCGCCAGCTCCCTGACCGGGACAGGGAGTGAAGCTTTCTTT
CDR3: CASSLTGTGSEAFF

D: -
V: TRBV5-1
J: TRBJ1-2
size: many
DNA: TGCGCCAGCAGCTTGGGGCGGTTGGCAATTTACGACTATGGCTACACCTTC
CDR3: CASSLGRLAIYDYGYTF

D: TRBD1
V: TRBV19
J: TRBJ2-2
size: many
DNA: TGTGCCAGTAGTATAGCGGTGACAGGGGGCACCGGGGAGCTGTTTTTT
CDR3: CASSIAVTGGTGELFF

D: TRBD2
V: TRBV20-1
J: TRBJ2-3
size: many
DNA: TGCAGTGCTAGAGAACGGACTAGCGTCTGGGGGGATACGCAGTATTTT
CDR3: CSARERTSVWGDTQYF

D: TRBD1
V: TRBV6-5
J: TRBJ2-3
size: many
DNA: TGTGCCAGCAGTCACTACCGTACAGGGGTGGATACGCAGTATTTT
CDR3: CASSHYRTGVDTQYF

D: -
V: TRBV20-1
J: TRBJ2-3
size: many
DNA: TGCAGTGCTAGAGACAGAGGGGGGAAGACAGATACGCAGTATTTT
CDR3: CSARDRGGKTDTQYF

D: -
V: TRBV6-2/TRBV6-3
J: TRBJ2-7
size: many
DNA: TGTGCCAGCAGTTACTTCGAGGGGGTCAACGAGCAGTACTTC
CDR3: CASSYFEGVNEQYF

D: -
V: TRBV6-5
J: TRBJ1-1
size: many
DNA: TGTGCCAGCAGTTACAGGGTCATTCAGAGAGACGTCACTGAAGCTTTCTTT
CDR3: CASSYRVIQRDVTEAFF